This TCR beta chain comes out of a study of T cell responses to AZD1222 COVID-19 vaccine. Data came from immunoSEQ multiplex PCR; TCRdb stores just in-frame clones and leaves some out. Altogether about 120,000 clones are present, 70% to 90% being singletons, with the ten largest covering approximately 3%. Whole-study results and caveats: Only 5 to 7 individuals given AZD1222 were seropositive at baseline. Spike was spanned by vaccine-associated CD4 TCRs, which were dominant at 160-218 and 743-854. Clonal diversity may have been underestimated in mostly white British donors. Scientists sampled the repertoires only once the peak T cell response had passed.

Worth noting for this clone: The antigen is undetermined.

CDR3 size: 14 residues. Trimming removed 8 bases from V and 2 bases from J, with 15 bases in between. The rearrangement joins TRBV23-1 to TRBJ1-1; a weak D match, TRBD1 (6 bases). TRBV23-1 is flagged as an ORF with uncertain function. The TCR comes from an adult in good health. Sequencing was performed on peripheral blood, taken on day 0 of AZD1222 vaccination. The DNA of the CDR3 is TGCGCCAGCCCGAGGGAGGGGACAAACACTGAAGCTTTCTTT. This codes for CASPREGTNTEAFF.